The T cell receptor beta chain under discussion was sequenced for a study of T cell changes during pregnancy in multiple sclerosis. Sequencing used immunoSEQ multiplex PCR; TCRdb keeps in-frame clones, though not all of them. There are tens of thousands of clones in the sample; 80% to 95% occur only once, and around 1% lies in the top ten. CDR1 is SGHDN, CDR2 FVKESK, per germline. The CDR3 runs 16 residues. The V gene end was trimmed by 0 bases and the J gene end by 3 bases; junction bases not matched to a gene: 5. The chain employs TRBV14 and TRBJ2-7, with 10 bases aligning to TRBD1. The origin of this receptor is a female donor with multiple sclerosis, enrolled in a pregnancy study. The sample was peripheral blood, taken after pregnancy. The CDR3 region has the DNA TGTGCCAGCAGCCAAGACTTAGGGACAGGGGTCTACGAGCAGTACTTC. As protein: CASSQDLGTGVYEQYF.